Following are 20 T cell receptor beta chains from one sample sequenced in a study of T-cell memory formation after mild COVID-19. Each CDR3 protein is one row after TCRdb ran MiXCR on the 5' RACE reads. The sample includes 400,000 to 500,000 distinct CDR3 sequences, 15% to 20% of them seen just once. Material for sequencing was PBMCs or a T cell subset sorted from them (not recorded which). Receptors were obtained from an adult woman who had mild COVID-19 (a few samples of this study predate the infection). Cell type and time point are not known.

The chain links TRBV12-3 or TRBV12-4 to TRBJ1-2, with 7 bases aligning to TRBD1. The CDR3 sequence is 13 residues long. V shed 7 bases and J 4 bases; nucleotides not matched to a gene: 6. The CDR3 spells CASTSGQFYGYTF. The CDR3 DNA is TGTGCCAGCACCTCGGGACAGTTCTATGGCTACACCTTC.

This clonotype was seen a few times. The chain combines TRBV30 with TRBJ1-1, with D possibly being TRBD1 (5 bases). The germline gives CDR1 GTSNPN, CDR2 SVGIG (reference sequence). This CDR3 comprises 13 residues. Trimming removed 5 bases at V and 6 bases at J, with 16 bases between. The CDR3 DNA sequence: TGTGCCTGGCATCCAGGGTATGTCGCTGAAGCTTTCTTT. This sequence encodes CAWHPGYVAEAFF. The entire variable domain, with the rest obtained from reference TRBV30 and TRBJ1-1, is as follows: SQTIHQWPATLVQPVGSPLSLECTVEGTSNPNLYWYRQAAGRGLQLLFYSVGIGQISSEVPQNLSASRPQDRQFILSSKKLLLSDSGFYLCAWHPGYVAEAFFGQGTRLTVV.

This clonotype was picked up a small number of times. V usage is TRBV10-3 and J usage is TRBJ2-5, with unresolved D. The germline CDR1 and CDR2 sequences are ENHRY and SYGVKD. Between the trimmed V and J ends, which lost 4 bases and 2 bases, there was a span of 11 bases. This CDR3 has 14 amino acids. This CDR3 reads CAISARSDQETQYF. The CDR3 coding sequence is TGTGCCATCAGTGCCCGTAGTGATCAAGAGACCCAGTACTTC.

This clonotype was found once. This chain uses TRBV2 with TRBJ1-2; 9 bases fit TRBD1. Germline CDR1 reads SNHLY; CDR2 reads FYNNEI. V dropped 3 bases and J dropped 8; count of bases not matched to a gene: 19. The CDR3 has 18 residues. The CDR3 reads CASSDPRTGTGRSGGYTF. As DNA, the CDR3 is TGTGCCAGCAGTGACCCTCGAACCGGGACAGGGAGATCGGGCGGCTACACCTTC. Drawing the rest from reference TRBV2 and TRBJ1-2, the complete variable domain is EPEVTQTPSHQVTQMGQEVILRCVPISNHLYFYWYRQILGQKVEFLVSFYNNEISEKSEIFDDQFSVERPDGSNFTLKIRSTKLEDSAMYFCASSDPRTGTGRSGGYTFGSGTRLTVV.

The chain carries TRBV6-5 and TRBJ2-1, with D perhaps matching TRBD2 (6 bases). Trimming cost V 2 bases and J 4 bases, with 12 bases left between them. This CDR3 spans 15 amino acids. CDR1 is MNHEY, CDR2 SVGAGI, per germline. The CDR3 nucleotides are TGTGCCAGCAGTTACCCGGGACTGGGGTACAATGAGCAGTTCTTC. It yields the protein CASSYPGLGYNEQFF.

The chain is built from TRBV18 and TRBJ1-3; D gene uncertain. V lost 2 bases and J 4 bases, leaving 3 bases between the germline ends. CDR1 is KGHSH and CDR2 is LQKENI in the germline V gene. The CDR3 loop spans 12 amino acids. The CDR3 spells CASSPVGNTIYF. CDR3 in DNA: TGTGCCAGCTCACCAGTCGGAAACACCATATATTTT.

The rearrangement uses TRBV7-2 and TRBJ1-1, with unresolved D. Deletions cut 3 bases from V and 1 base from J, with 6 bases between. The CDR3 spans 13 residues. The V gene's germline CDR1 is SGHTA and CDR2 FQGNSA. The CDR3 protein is CASSFSPNTEAFF. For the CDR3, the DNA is TGTGCCAGCAGCTTTTCCCCGAACACTGAAGCTTTCTTT.

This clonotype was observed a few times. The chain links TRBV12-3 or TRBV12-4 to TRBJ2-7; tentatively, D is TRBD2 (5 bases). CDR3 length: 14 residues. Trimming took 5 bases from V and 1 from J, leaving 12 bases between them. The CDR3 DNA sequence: TGTGCCAGCAGTCTCAAGGGCGGGTCCTACGAGCAGTACTTC. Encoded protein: CASSLKGGSYEQYF.

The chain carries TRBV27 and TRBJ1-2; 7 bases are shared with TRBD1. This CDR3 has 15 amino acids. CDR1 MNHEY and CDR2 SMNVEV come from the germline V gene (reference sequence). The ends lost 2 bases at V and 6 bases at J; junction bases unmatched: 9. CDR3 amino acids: CASSLLGTDLNGYTF. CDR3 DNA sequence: TGTGCCAGCAGTTTACTTGGGACAGATCTCAATGGCTACACCTTC.

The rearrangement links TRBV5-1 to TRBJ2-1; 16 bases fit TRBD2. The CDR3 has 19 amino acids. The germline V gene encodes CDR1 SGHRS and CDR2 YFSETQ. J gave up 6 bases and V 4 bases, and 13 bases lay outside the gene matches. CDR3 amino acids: CASSQGTSGRAGRFNEQFF. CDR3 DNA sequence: TGCGCCAGCAGCCAAGGGACTAGCGGGAGGGCCGGGAGATTCAATGAGCAGTTCTTC.

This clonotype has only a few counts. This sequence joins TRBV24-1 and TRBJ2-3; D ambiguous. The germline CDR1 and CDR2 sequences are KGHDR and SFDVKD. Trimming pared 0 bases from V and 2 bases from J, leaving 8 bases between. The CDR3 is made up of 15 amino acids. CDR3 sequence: CATSDLRGFTDTQYF. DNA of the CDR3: TGTGCCACCAGTGATTTGCGAGGTTTCACAGATACGCAGTATTTT.

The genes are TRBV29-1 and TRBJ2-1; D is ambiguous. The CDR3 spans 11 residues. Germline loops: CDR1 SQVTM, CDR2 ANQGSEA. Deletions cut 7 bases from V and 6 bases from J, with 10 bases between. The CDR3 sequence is CSALDLNEQFF. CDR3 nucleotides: TGCAGCGCACTGGACCTCAATGAGCAGTTCTTC.

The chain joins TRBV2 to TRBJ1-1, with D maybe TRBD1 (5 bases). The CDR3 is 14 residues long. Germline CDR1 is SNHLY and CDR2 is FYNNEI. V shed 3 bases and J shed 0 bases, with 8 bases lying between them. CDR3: CASSDPGLNTEAFF. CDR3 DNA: TGTGCCAGCAGTGATCCAGGGCTGAACACTGAAGCTTTCTTT.

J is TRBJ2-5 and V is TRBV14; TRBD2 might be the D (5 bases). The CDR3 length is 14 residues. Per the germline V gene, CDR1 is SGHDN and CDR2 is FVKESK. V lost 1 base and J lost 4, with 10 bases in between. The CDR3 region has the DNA TGTGCCAGCAGCCAAGCGGGGAGCCGAGAGACCCAGTACTTC. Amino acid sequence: CASSQAGSRETQYF.

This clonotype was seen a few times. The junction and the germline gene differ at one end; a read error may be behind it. In nucleotides, the CDR3 is TGTGCCGGCAGCTCGGGACTAGCGGGAGGCCCTTTAAACGATCAGTTCTTC. Its translation: CAGSSGLAGGPLNDQFF. The genes are TRBV7-9 and TRBJ2-1; 15 bases agree with TRBD2. The CDR3 has 17 amino acids. Germline lookup yields CDR1 SEHNR and CDR2 FQNEAQ (reference sequence).

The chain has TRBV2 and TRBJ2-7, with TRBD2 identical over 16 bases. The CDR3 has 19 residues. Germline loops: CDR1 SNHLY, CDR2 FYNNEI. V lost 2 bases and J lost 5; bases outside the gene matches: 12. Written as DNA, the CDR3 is TGTGCCAGCAGTGAAATGGGACTAGCGGGAGGGCCAGGGTCCGACGAGCAGTACTTC. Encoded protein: CASSEMGLAGGPGSDEQYF.

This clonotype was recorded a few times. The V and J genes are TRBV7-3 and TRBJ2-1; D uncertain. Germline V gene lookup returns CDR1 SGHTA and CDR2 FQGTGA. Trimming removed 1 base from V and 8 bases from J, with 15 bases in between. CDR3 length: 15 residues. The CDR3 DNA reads TGTGCCAGCAGCTTAAATGGGGTCGCTACACATGAGCAGTTCTTC. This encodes CASSLNGVATHEQFF.

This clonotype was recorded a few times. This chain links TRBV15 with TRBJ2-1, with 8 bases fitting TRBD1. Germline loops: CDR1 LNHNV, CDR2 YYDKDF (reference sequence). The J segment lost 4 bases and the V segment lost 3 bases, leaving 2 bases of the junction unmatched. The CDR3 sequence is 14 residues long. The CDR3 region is CATSRTGEYNEQFF. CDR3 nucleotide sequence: TGTGCCACCAGCAGGACAGGGGAATACAATGAGCAGTTCTTC.

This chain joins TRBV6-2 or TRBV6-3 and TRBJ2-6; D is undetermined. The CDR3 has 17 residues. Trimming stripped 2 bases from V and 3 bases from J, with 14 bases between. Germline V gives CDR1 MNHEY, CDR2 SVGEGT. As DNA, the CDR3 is TGTGCCAGCAGTTACGTTCTAGTGGCGGTTGGGGCCAACGTCCTGACTTTC. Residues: CASSYVLVAVGANVLTF.

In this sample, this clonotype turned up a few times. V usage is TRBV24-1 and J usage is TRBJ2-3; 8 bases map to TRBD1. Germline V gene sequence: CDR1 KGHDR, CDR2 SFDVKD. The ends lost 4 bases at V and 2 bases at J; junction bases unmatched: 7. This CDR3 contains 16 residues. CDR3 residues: CATSESTGVYTDTQYF. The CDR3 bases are TGTGCCACCAGTGAGTCGACAGGGGTCTACACAGATACGCAGTATTTT.